This entry describes one T cell receptor beta chain. In the source study's methods: Counts of nucleated cells, estimated from reference gene primer amplification, were obtained. Sequenced by immunoSEQ multiplex PCR; TCRdb stores in-frame clones only, minus some. That table supplies the V and J calls and clone size; D and trimming were determined from the DNA. Found here are around 310,000 clones, 89% of them singletons; the top ten hold 9.5%. Cohorts were determined from participant-reported clinical history. Cohort 3 recovered donors had two negative PCRs, clearance, or symptom resolution. Germline V gene data show CDR1 as LGHNA and CDR2 as YSLEER. V lost 1 base and J lost 6; bases outside the gene matches: 7. The CDR3 runs to 16 residues. The sample belongs to a study of blood T cell repertoires in COVID-19. Study background: Samples taken during acute and convalescent COVID-19 were collected in the United States, Italy and Spain.

Material for sequencing was PBMCs or T cells enriched from blood (not recorded which). V is TRBV4-3 and J is TRBJ1-5; 9 positions match TRBD1. The clonotype originates from a woman between 35 and 50 years old who had recovered from COVID-19. CDR3 region: CASSQGPQTGGQPQHF. CDR3 DNA sequence: TGCGCCAGCAGCCAAGGGCCCCAGACAGGGGGTCAGCCCCAGCATTTT.